This TCR beta chain was sequenced for a study of cytomegalovirus exposure and HLA in healthy donors listed by TCRdb under 2017. In the study overall: According to an earlier analysis of 587 of the donors, some 170 million T cells yielded 95 million to 140 million unique TCR beta sequences and approximately 300 Gb of sequence data. Roughly 300 gigabases of sequencing data and approximately 85 million unique TCR sequences were included in an early release covering about 700 HLA-typed donors. Of the 300 to 500 genotyped donors, approximately 81% were placed in the genetic ancestry cluster associated with self-reported Caucasian donors. The study aimed to test whether cataloging public T cell receptors could reveal signatures of past pathogen exposure. The T cell repertoires of 666 subjects were profiled by immunosequencing and related to cytomegalovirus serostatus. Along with the approximately 650-subject first cohort, a separate validation cohort of about 110 different subjects was used. The study combined high-throughput TCR immunosequencing, statistical association of individual TCRs with disease status, and machine learning to predict cytomegalovirus infection status. In a later analysis, previously published TCR beta repertoires from several hundred donors were re-analyzed and high-resolution HLA genotyping was added so that TCR occurrence patterns could be studied. Rather than using new phenotypic data, the later analysis identified candidate immune exposures from TCR beta sequences and from how often those sequences occurred across donors. An earlier analysis of 587 of the donors used high-throughput TCR beta sequencing to judge whether each TCR beta V gene segment behaved as functional or pseudogenic. Alongside the repertoire data, information on donor age, sex, ethnicity and CMV serostatus was compiled. Genome-wide SNP genotypes for about 55% of the 666 donors were used in a later genetic analysis, which treated that subset as a discovery cohort. Every discovery cohort repertoire had been produced on one sequencing platform. Both class I and class II loci were covered by HLA typing, at four-digit resolution. Typing coverage differed by locus: A, B, C, DRB1 and DQB1 were typed in roughly 620-640 donors, DQA1 in roughly 510, DPA1 in roughly 590, and DPB1 in 450 to 480. Roughly 5 DR-DQ haplotypes were handled as single units for association and clustering, since linkage in the cohort was strong. On average, 235,054 unique TCR beta nucleotide sequences were sequenced per donor among 398 genotyped donors of the cohort, with 15% to 20% of those sequences being non-productive. The full study reports these points: The cohort was sequenced for TCR beta chains only, and without alpha or paired-chain data the features that could be detected were limited. A cluster of highly shared sequence variants was judged likely to be a technical artifact of the sequencing pipeline. Because HLA typing was unavailable for some donors at each locus, only the typed subset was used in association tests. In a later analysis, the rate of TCR association differed among HLA loci, with DRB1 alleles having the most associated TCRs and HLA-C alleles having the fewest. A further reported finding was that TCR beta sequences accurately predicted the HLA-A and HLA-B alleles for most subjects in the first cohort. Several of the top co-occurrence clusters appeared to be linked to parvovirus B19, influenza, CMV and Epstein-Barr virus, according to a later analysis. A later analysis found that most CMV-associated TCR beta chains appeared HLA-restricted, with HLA associations seemingly driven largely by CMV exposure. Because counts were too low, about 18 rarely observed V segments, including chromosome 9 orphons, were left out of the earlier analysis of about 500 of the donors. A later analysis associated 15,000 or so TCR beta sequences with specific HLA alleles at a false discovery rate of 0.05. Broadly in line with IMGT annotations, most TCR beta V segments showed up in productive rearrangements about 87% or about 30% of the time in an earlier analysis of several hundred of the donors. Compared with equally common non-associated chains, HLA-associated TCR beta chains in a later analysis were more clonally expanded and had lower generation probabilities. According to a later genetic analysis, donors in an Asian-associated ancestry cluster had fewer N-insertions in productive TCRs than the approximately 650-donor mean. A total of 164 TCR beta chains were listed by the study as associated with cytomegalovirus. The classifier was reported to diagnose cytomegalovirus status with high specificity and sensitivity in both the original and validation cohorts. In vitro tests confirmed that three of the cytomegalovirus-associated TCR beta chains recognize cytomegalovirus antigens. Most TCR sequences were observed very rarely across donors, whereas some public TCRs were present in many individuals. Linkage disequilibrium might explain the correlated functional status among segregating V segments, but an unknown experimental factor could not be ruled out. Strong co-occurrence of HLA alleles, especially DR and DQ, made assigning TCR associations to individual alleles difficult. Some IMGT-functional V segments, including TRBV6-2 and TRBV6-3, could not be distinguished by the 87-base-pair reads and were therefore excluded. In a later genetic analysis, a missense DCLRE1C variant was associated with V-gene and J-gene trimming of TCR beta chains, and the association was replicated in an independent cohort. The presence/absence analyses assumed that sequencing depth was roughly uniform across donors, and that assumption may not be true. CMV serostatus was the only immune exposure information available for the cohort. According to the authors, the approach could potentially be generalized to other disease states and immunological phenotypes.

This clone was observed a handful of times. Its antigen is currently not known. No quality values exist for individual bases; no much larger clone is one base distant. According to the germline V gene, CDR1 reads SGDLS and CDR2 reads YYNGEE. The CDR3 contains 15 residues, cysteine and phenylalanine counted. This entry keeps only the CDR3 DNA: 45 bases, framed from base 1. After removal of 0 bases from V and 3 bases from J, the junction retains 5 bases not matched to a gene. Libraries were built with the immunoSEQ multiplex PCR assay. The multiplex PCR relied on a mix of 60 forward primers for TCR Vbeta segments and 13 reverse primers for TCR Jbeta segments. A multiplex PCR assay on genomic DNA amplified the CDR3 region of rearranged TCR beta genes. The amplified TCR beta libraries were sequenced on the Illumina HiSeq System as 87-base-pair reads. The study's processing was this. In a later analysis, 80 million or so unique TCR beta chains were counted across the 690 or so repertoires, and around 10 million of these chains were shared by at least two donors. A nearest-neighbor algorithm error-corrected the raw reads and collapsed the reads into unique sequences, merging closely related sequences to remove PCR and sequencing errors. Alignment of CDR3 sequences to IMGT reference sequences was used to assign V, D and J gene segments. For a sequence to be retained, at least a six-nucleotide match to both a V gene segment and a J gene segment was required. Rearrangements were called productive when the CDR3 lacked stop codons and stayed in frame with V and J; all others were non-productive. Following IMGT convention, CDR3 was defined as the stretch from the second conserved V-encoded cysteine to the conserved J-encoded phenylalanine. The earlier analysis of 500 to 650 of the donors excluded any sequence lacking an unambiguous match to a single V gene segment. An earlier analysis of 500 to 600 of the donors classified V segments as functional when productive rearrangements were above 56.7% and as segregating when the standard deviation between donors was above 5%. A statistical classification framework was built to diagnose cytomegalovirus status from the catalog of TCR beta chain sequences. In a later analysis, V and J genes were assigned by comparing TCR nucleotide sequences against IMGT/GENE-DB human TR gene sequences. In a later analysis, CDR3 sequences and most-parsimonious VDJ recombination scenarios were assigned using the TCRdist pipeline. In a later analysis, each TCR beta chain was defined by its CDR3 amino acid sequence together with its V-gene family, and reads lacking a unique V-gene family were excluded. In a later analysis, 550 to 650 highly shared, low-generation-probability nucleotide sequences were removed to address suspected cross-contamination and a sequencing artifact. In a later analysis, a clonal expansion index for each public chain was calculated from normalized within-repertoire ranks of inferred template counts. In a later analysis, generation probabilities were computed with a VDJ recombination model fitted to out-of-frame rearrangements, and the resulting probabilities were checked against IGoR. Hypergeometric tests were used in a later analysis to score TCR-TCR, TCR-HLA and TCR-CMV co-occurrence, with a repertoire-size bias correction applied to the TCR pairs. In a later analysis, false discovery rates were estimated by permuting HLA or CMV assignments 20 times. A later analysis grouped co-occurring TCRs with DBSCAN, adding TCRdist sequence similarity when clustering within HLA-allele-positive subsets. Repertoires with fewer than 30,000 or more than 120,000 public chains, plus five repertoires with anomalous nucleotide sharing, were excluded from co-occurrence clustering. TCRdb retrieved this table from immuneACCESS and kept in-frame rearrangements only. Not all clones are present; in checked studies, unresolved V genes account for under half, and no reason is known for the remainder. The D gene and trimming were derived from the DNA, and the V and J assignments and clone size from that table. The sample includes 150,000 to 190,000 clones, with 70% to 85% observed a single time. Under 8% of the sample goes to the ten largest clones.

The cohort comprised more than 550 healthy bone marrow donors. At the time of sampling, all cohort members were nominally healthy, though unrecorded immune exposures were likely present. The donor was CMV seropositive and belonged to the group of 250 to 300 seropositive cohort members. A peripheral blood sample was collected from each donor, and TCR beta sequencing was performed on peripheral blood mononuclear cells. Genomic DNA extraction from the blood cell samples was performed with the Qiagen DNeasy Blood Extraction Kit. The origin of this receptor is a woman aged 45-65 years in good health and CMV-seropositive. The rearrangement joined TRBV9 to TRBJ2-7; 8 bases in between match TRBD2. The sequencing input was PBMCs. The CDR3 reads as follows: CASSVAASGYYEQYF. DNA sequence: TGTGCCAGCAGCGTAGCGGCTAGCGGGTACTACGAGCAGTACTTC.